These 13 T cell receptor beta chains were sequenced from one sample in a study of neurological immune-mediated disorders. Each CDR3 protein is one row after TCRdb ran MiXCR on the 5' RACE reads. Of approximately 37,000 distinct CDR3 sequences listed, 3% to 4% are singletons. What was sequenced was PBMCs. The source of these receptors is a man aged 25 to 40 with multiple sclerosis.

This clonotype was seen many times. This sequence joins TRBV20-1 and TRBJ1-4; tentative D call: TRBD1 (5 bases). Deletions cut 5 bases from V and 6 bases from J, with 13 bases between. Per germline, CDR1 DFQATT and CDR2 SNEGSKA (reference sequence). The CDR3 consists of 13 residues. The CDR3 loop is CSAQDGTYEKLFF. The CDR3 bases are TGCAGTGCTCAGGACGGGACTTATGAAAAACTGTTTTTT.

This clonotype appeared many times. The gene calls are TRBV3-1 and TRBJ2-2, with D tentatively TRBD2 (5 bases). The germline V gene encodes CDR1 LGHDT and CDR2 YNNKEL (reference sequence). Trimming took 0 bases from V and 5 from J, leaving 10 bases between them. CDR3 length: 15 amino acids. The CDR3 DNA reads as TGTGCCAGCAGCCAAGAAAGAGGGCGGACCGGGGAGCTGTTTTTT. It yields the protein CASSQERGRTGELFF. The full variable domain, with the rest looked up from reference TRBV3-1 and TRBJ2-2, is DTAVSQTPKYLVTQMGNDKSIKCEQNLGHDTMYWYKQDSKKFLKIMFSYNNKELIINETVPNRFSPKSPDKAHLNLHINSLELGDSAVYFCASSQERGRTGELFFGEGSRLTVL.

This clonotype appeared many times. The chain employs TRBV4-2 and TRBJ1-2, with D unresolved. Trimming took 0 bases from V and 7 from J, leaving 9 bases between them. CDR3 size: 13 residues. Looked up from germline, CDR1 is LGHNA and CDR2 is YNFKEQ. The CDR3 loop is CASSQESARGYTF. The CDR3 bases are TGTGCCAGCAGCCAAGAGTCAGCCCGTGGCTACACCTTC.

This clonotype was observed at least ten times. The chain employs TRBV12-3 or TRBV12-4 and TRBJ1-2; D uncertain. V was shortened by 4 bases and J by 2 bases, with 11 bases between the two germline ends. The CDR3 spans 14 residues. The CDR3 sequence is CASSSLDGNYGYTF. DNA of the CDR3: TGTGCCAGCAGTTCTCTCGACGGGAACTATGGCTACACCTTC.

This clonotype was counted ten times or more. The rearrangement uses TRBV5-1 and TRBJ1-6; no clear D gene. This CDR3 contains 14 residues. V was shortened by 4 bases and J by 7 bases, with 12 bases between the two germline ends. Germline assignment: CDR1 SGHRS and CDR2 YFSETQ. The CDR3 bases are TGCGCCAGCAGCCAAAACGGCGGGAATTCACCCCTCCACTTT. It yields the protein CASSQNGGNSPLHF.

This clonotype showed up many times. The chain employs TRBV20-1 and TRBJ2-1; 9 bases are a match to TRBD2. Per germline, CDR1 DFQATT and CDR2 SNEGSKA (reference sequence). V was pared by 6 bases and J by 5 bases, with 14 bases of the junction left unmatched. The CDR3 is 16 amino acids. The chain's CDR3 is CSAPSAAGGANNEQFF. The CDR3 coding sequence is TGCAGTGCACCCTCCGCGGCGGGGGGGGCGAACAATGAGCAGTTCTTC.

This clonotype was picked up many times. The chain employs TRBV29-1 and TRBJ2-1; D might be TRBD1 (6 bases). The V gene lost 3 bases and the J gene lost 8 bases, with 11 bases spanning the gap. Germline V gene lookup returns CDR1 SQVTM and CDR2 ANQGSEA. CDR3 length: 12 residues. The CDR3 loop is CSVEGQGDEQFF. The CDR3 DNA reads TGCAGCGTTGAGGGACAAGGGGATGAGCAGTTCTTC.

This clonotype was picked up many times. This rearrangement joins TRBV29-1 to TRBJ1-2, with D perhaps matching TRBD1 (6 bases). CDR3 length equals 14 residues. The germline gives CDR1 SQVTM, CDR2 ANQGSEA. Trimming pared 6 bases from V and 0 bases from J, leaving 14 bases between. CDR3 region: CSVDSGPPNYGYTF. In DNA, the CDR3 is TGCAGCGTGGACAGCGGACCGCCTAACTATGGCTACACCTTC. Full variable domain (missing parts from reference TRBV29-1 and TRBJ1-2): SAVISQKPSRDICQRGTSLTIQCQVDSQVTMMFWYRQQPGQSLTLIATANQGSEATYESGFVIDKFPISRPNLTFSTLTVSNMSPEDSSIYLCSVDSGPPNYGYTFGSGTRLTVV.

This clonotype has ten or more counts. This chain uses TRBV5-5 with TRBJ2-1; a possible D gene is TRBD2 (5 bases). Between the trimmed V and J ends, which lost 1 base and 5 bases, there was a span of 19 bases. CDR1 is SGHKS, CDR2 YYEKEE, per germline (reference sequence). The CDR3 length is 17 residues. The CDR3 DNA sequence: TGTGCCAGCAGCTTGCTTTTAAGTTTAGCGCAGCACAATGAGCAGTTCTTC. Its translation: CASSLLLSLAQHNEQFF.

This clonotype was seen more than once but under ten times. This chain links TRBV5-1 with TRBJ2-2; no reliable D call. V was trimmed by 3 bases and J by 3 bases, leaving 6 bases between them. Germline lookup yields CDR1 SGHRS and CDR2 YFSETQ. This CDR3 contains 13 residues. CDR3 sequence (DNA): TGCGCCAGCAGCTCTTCGGACACCGGGGAGCTGTTTTTT. Translating it yields CASSSSDTGELFF.

Turning to this clonotype: As the CDR3 is not closed by the conserved phenylalanine or tryptophan, this likely results from a read error. The chain is built from TRBV7-9 and TRBJ2-1; TRBD1 matches at 8 bases. Trimming removed 3 bases from V and 0 bases from J; junction bases left unmatched: 16. CDR3 length equals 20 residues. CDR1 and CDR2 (germline): SEHNR, FQNEAQ (reference sequence). For the CDR3, the DNA is TGTGCCAGCAGCTTTACGGGGCAGGGGGCGTTCGTTAGCTCCTACAATGAGCAGTTCAAC. Amino acid sequence: CASSFTGQGAFVSSYNEQFN.

This clonotype has ten or more counts. The chain is built from TRBV7-2 and TRBJ2-3; D gene unclear. CDR3 length: 14 amino acids. V lost 4 bases and J lost 3, with 11 bases in between. The germline CDR1 and CDR2 sequences are SGHTA and FQGNSA. The CDR3 DNA sequence: TGTGCCAGCAGCTCCAACCATATTACAGATACGCAGTATTTT. Translating it yields CASSSNHITDTQYF. Using reference TRBV7-2 and TRBJ2-3 for the parts outside the CDR3, the full variable domain is GAGVSQSPSNKVTEKGKDVELRCDPISGHTALYWYRQSLGQGLEFLIYFQGNSAPDKSGLPSDRFSAERTGGSVSTLTIQRTQQEDSAVYLCASSSNHITDTQYFGPGTRLTVL.

The genes are TRBV19 and TRBJ2-7, with TRBD2 matching over 9 bases. This CDR3 is 15 amino acids long. V dropped 3 bases and J dropped 2; count of bases not matched to a gene: 5. Per germline, CDR1 LNHDA and CDR2 SQIVND (reference sequence). This chain's CDR3 is CASSIDRLAAYEQYF. The CDR3 coding sequence is TGTGCCAGTAGTATTGATAGACTAGCGGCCTACGAGCAGTACTTC.